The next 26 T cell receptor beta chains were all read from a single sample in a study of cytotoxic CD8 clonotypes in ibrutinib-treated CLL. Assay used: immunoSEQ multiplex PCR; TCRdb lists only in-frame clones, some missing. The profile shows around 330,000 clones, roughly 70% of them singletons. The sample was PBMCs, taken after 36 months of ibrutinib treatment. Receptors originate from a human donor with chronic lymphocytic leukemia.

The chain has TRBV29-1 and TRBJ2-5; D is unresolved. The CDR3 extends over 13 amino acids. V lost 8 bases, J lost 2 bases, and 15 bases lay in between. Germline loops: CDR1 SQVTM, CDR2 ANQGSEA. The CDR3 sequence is CSTSSGQQETQYF. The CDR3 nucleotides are TGCAGCACCAGTAGTGGGCAGCAAGAGACCCAGTACTTC.

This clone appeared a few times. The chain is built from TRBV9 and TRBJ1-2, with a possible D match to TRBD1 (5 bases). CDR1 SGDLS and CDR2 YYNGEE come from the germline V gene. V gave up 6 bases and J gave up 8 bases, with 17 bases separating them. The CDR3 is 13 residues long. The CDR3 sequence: CASKTTAGLGYTF. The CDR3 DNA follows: TGTGCCAGCAAAACCACTGCAGGGTTGGGCTACACCTTC.

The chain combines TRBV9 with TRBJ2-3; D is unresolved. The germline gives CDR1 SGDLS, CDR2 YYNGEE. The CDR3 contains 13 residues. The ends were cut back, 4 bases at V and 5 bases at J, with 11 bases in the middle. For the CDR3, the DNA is TGTGCCAGCAGCTCCCCTTCCAGAGATACGCAGTATTTT. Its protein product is CASSSPSRDTQYF.

The CDR3 reads CASGGAGYGRQYF. For the CDR3, the DNA is TGTGCCAGCGGCGGAGCGGGATACGGTCGGCAGTACTTC. V and J are TRBV6-5 and TRBJ2-7, with 7 bases identical to TRBD2. The V and J ends lost 8 bases and 9 bases, in that order; junction bases with no gene match: 13. There are 13 residues in the CDR3. Looked up from germline, CDR1 is MNHEY and CDR2 is SVGAGI.

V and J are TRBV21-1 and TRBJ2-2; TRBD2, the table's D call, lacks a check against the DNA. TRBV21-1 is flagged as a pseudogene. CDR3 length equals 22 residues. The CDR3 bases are TGTGCCAGCAGCAAAGAGGCTAGCGGGTGTCCTGTGTGGGGGAAGAACACCGGGGAGCTGTTTTTT. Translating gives CASSKEASGCPVWGKNTGELFF.

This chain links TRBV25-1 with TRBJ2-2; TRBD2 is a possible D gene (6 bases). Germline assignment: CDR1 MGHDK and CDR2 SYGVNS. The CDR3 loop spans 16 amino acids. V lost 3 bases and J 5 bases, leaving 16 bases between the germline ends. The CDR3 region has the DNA TGTGCCAGCAGTGAGCGAAGGCTAGCGATGACCGGGGAGCTGTTTTTT. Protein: CASSERRLAMTGELFF.

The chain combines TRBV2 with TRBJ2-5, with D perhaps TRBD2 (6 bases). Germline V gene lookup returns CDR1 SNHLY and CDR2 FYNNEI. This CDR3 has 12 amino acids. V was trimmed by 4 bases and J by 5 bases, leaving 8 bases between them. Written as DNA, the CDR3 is TGTGCCAGCAGTGCGGCGGGGGAGACCCAGTACTTC. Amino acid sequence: CASSAAGETQYF.

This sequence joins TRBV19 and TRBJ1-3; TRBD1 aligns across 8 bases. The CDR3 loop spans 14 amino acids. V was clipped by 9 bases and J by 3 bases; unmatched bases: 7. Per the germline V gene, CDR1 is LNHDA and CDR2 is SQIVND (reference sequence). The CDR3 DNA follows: TGTGCCAGCCGACAGGGGAATAGTGGAAACACCATATATTTT. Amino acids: CASRQGNSGNTIYF. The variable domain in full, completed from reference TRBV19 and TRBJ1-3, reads DGGITQSPKYLFRKEGQNVTLSCEQNLNHDAMYWYRQDPGQGLRLIYYSQIVNDFQKGDIAEGYSVSREKKESFPLTVTSAQKNPTAFYLCASRQGNSGNTIYFGEGSWLTVV.

CDR3: CASSYRAGGEAFF. As DNA, the CDR3 is TGTGCCAGTAGTTATCGGGCAGGGGGCGAAGCTTTCTTT. V and J are TRBV19 and TRBJ1-1; 8 bases are a match to TRBD1. This CDR3 contains 13 residues. The germline CDR1 and CDR2 sequences are LNHDA and SQIVND (reference sequence). The trim removed 5 bases at V and 8 bases at J, leaving 7 bases unmatched.

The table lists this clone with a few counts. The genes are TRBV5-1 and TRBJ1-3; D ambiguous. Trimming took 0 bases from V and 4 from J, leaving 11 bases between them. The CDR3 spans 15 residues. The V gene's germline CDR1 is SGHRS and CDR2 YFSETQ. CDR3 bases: TGCGCCAGCAGCTTGGCCGTTGGGCTCGGAAACACCATATATTTT. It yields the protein CASSLAVGLGNTIYF.

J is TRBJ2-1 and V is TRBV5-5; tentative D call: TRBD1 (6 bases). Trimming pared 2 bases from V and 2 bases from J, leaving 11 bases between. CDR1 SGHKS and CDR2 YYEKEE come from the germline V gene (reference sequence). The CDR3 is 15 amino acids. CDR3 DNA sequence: TGTGCCAGCAGCTTCGCGACAGGAGCCTACAATGAGCAGTTCTTC. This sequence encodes CASSFATGAYNEQFF.

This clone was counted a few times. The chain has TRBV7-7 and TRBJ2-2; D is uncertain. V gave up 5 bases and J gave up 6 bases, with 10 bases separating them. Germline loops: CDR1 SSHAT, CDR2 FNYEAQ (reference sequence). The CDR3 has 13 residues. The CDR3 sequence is CASSPSDAGELFF. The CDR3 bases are TGTGCCAGCAGCCCCTCCGACGCCGGGGAGCTGTTTTTT.

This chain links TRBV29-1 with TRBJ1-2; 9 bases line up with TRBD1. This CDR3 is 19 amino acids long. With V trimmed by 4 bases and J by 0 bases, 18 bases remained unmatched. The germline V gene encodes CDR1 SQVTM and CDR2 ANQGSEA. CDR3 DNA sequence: TGCAGCGTTGGGGTGACAGGGGGAGGTTACCCAAAGGCTAACTATGGCTACACCTTC. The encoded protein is CSVGVTGGGYPKANYGYTF.

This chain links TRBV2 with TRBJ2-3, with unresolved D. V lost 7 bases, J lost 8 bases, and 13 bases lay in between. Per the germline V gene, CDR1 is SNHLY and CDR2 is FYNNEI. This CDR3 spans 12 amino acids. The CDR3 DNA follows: TGTGCCAGCAAAGGTCATGGCGGTACGCAGTATTTT. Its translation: CASKGHGGTQYF.

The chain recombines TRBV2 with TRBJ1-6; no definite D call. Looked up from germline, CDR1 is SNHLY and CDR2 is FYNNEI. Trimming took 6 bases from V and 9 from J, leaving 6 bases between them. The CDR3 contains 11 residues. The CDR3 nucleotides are TGTGCCAGCAGCTGGAGTTCACCCCTCCACTTT. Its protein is CASSWSSPLHF.

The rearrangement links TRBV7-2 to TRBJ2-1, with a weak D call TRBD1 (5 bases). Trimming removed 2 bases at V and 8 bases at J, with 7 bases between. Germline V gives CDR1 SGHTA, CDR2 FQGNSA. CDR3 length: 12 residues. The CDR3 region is CASSLTGYEQFF. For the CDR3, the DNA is TGTGCCAGCAGCTTAACAGGCTATGAGCAGTTCTTC.

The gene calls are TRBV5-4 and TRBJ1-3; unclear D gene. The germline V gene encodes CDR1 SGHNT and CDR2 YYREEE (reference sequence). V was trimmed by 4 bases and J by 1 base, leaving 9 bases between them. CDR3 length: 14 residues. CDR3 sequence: CASSPGVSGNTIYF. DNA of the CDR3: TGTGCCAGCAGCCCGGGTGTATCTGGAAACACCATATATTTT.

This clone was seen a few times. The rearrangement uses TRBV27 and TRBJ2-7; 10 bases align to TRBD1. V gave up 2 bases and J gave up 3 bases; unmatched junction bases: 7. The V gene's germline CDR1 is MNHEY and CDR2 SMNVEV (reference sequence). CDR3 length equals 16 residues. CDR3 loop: CASSLLRGTGVYEQYF. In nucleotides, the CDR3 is TGTGCCAGCAGTTTACTCCGGGGGACAGGGGTCTACGAGCAGTACTTC.

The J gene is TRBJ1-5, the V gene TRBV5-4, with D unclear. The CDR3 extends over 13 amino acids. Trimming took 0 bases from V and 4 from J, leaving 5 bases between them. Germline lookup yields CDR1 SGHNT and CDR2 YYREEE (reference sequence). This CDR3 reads CASSLDLNQPQHF. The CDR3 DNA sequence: TGTGCCAGCAGCTTGGATCTGAATCAGCCCCAGCATTTT.

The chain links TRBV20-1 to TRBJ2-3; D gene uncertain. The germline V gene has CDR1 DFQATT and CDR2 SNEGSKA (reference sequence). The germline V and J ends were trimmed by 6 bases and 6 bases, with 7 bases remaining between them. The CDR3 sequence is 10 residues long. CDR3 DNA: TGCAGTGCCCCCGTCGATACGCAGTATTTT. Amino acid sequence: CSAPVDTQYF.

In DNA form, the CDR3 reads TGTGCCAGCTCACCGTCTGGACAGGCGATGCTTTATGGCTACACCTTC. This sequence encodes CASSPSGQAMLYGYTF. This sequence joins TRBV18 and TRBJ1-2; 7 bases align to TRBD1. The CDR3 extends over 16 amino acids. With V trimmed by 3 bases and J by 5 bases, 12 bases remained unmatched. Germline V gene lookup returns CDR1 KGHSH and CDR2 LQKENI.

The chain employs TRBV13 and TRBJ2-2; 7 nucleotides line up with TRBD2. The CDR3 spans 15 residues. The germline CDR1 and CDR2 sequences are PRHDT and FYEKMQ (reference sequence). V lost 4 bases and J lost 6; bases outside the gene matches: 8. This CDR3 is CASSSSGVWAGELFF. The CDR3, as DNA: TGTGCCAGCAGCTCTAGCGGAGTTTGGGCCGGGGAGCTGTTTTTT.

The DNA for the CDR3 is TGTGCCAGCAGTCCCGGGACAGGGAATGGCTACACCTTC. This gives the protein CASSPGTGNGYTF. The rearrangement links TRBV6-5 to TRBJ1-2, with 9 bases matching TRBD1. Germline CDR1 reads MNHEY; CDR2 reads SVGAGI. V trimming: 5 bases; J trimming: 6 bases; junction bases outside the gene matches: 4. The CDR3 covers 13 residues.

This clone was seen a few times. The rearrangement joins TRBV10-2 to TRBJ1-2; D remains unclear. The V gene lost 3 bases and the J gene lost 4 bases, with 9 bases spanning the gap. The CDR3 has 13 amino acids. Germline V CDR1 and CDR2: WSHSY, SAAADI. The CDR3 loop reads CASSEASLYGYTF. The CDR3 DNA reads TGCGCCAGCAGTGAAGCTTCTCTCTATGGCTACACCTTC.

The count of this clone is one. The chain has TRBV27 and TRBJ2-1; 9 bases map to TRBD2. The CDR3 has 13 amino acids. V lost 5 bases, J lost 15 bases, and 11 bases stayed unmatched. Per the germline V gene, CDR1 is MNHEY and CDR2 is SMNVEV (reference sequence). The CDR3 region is CASSLTGTSSWFF. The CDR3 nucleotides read TGTGCCAGCAGTCTGACCGGGACTAGCTCGTGGTTCTTC.

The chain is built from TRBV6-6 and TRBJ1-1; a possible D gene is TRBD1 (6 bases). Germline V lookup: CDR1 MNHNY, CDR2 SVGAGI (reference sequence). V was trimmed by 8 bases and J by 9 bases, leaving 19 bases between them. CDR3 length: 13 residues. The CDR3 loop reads CASGTGTNNKAFF. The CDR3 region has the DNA TGTGCCAGCGGAACTGGGACAAATAATAAAGCTTTCTTT.